The clone carrying this T cell receptor beta chain was counted at least ten times. No antigen is known for it. The time point was: persistent/refractory GD, antithyroid drugs over 5 years with positive TRAb. PBMC RNA was the source of the TCR library. Arm-PCR of CDR3 regions with iRepertoire HTBI primers generated TCR beta libraries. One entry per CDR3 protein results from TCRdb running MiXCR on the multiplex PCR reads. The table lists some 450,000 distinct CDR3 sequences, around 22% of them singletons. Germline V gives CDR1 MDHEN, CDR2 SYDVKM. This CDR3 contains 14 residues. Trimming removed 3 bases from V and 2 bases from J, with 11 bases in between. The data are from a study of regulatory T cells in long-lasting Graves disease. Study-wide findings and caveats: Those with persistent Graves' had less TCR diversity than newly diagnosed patients. Having few samples may have compromised the accuracy.

Here the sequenced sample was peripheral blood mononuclear cells (PBMCs), taken when the disease was refractory, from a patient treated with antithyroid drugs. The gene calls are TRBV28 and TRBJ2-7; D unclear. The receptor was isolated from a female donor with Graves disease. The CDR3 reads CASSFSPNPYEQYF. The CDR3 nucleotides read TGTGCCAGCAGTTTTTCCCCCAACCCCTACGAGCAGTACTTC.